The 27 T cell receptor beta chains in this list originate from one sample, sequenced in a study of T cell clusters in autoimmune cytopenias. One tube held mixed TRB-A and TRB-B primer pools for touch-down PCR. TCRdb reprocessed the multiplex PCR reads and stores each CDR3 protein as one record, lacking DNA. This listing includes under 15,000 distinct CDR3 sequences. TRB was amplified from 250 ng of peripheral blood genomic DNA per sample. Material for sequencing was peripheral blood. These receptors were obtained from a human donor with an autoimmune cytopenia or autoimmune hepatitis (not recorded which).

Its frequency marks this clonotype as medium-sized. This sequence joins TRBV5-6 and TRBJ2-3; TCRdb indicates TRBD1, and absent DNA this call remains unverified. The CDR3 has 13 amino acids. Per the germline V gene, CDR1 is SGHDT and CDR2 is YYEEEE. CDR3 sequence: CASSWTGTDTQYF.

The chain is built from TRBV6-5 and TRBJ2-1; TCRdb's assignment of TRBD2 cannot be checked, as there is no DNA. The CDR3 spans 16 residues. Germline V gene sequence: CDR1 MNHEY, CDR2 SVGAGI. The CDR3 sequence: CASSRTLAGGPGEQFF.

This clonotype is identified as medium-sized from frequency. This CDR3 reads CASSTADRPDYGYTF. J is TRBJ1-2 and V is TRBV19; TCRdb lists TRBD1, though no DNA is available to test this call. CDR3 length: 15 residues. Germline V gene lookup returns CDR1 LNHDA and CDR2 SQIVND (reference sequence).

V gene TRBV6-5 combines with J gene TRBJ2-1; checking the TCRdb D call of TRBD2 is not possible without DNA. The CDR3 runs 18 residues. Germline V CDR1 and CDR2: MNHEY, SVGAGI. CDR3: CASSSLRTSGTPYNEQFF.

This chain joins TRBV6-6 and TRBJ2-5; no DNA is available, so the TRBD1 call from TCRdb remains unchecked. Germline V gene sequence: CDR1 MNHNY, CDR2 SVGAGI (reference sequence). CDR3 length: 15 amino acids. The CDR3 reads CASSEWGGGGETQYF.

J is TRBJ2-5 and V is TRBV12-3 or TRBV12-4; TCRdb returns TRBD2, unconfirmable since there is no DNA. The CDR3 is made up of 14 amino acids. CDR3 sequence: CASSGNGGWQTQYF.

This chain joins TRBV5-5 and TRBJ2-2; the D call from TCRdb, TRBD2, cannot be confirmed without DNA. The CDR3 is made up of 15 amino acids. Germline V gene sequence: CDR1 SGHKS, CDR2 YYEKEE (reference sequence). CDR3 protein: CASSKVGLEAGELFF.

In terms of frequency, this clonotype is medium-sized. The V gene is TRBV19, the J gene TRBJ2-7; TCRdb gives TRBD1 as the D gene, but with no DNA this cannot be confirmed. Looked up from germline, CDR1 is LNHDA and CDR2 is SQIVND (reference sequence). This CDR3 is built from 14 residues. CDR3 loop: CASSTGGYPYEQYF.

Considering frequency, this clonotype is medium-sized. CDR3 protein: CSVAGQGPYEQYF. The chain is built from TRBV29-1 and TRBJ2-7; the TCRdb call, TRBD1, lacks DNA for checking. The CDR3 totals 13 residues. Germline V CDR1 and CDR2: SQVTM, ANQGSEA.

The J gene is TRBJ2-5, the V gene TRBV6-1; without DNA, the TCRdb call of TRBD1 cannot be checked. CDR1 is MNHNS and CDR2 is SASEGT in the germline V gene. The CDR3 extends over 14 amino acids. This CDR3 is CASRPGQIQETQYF.

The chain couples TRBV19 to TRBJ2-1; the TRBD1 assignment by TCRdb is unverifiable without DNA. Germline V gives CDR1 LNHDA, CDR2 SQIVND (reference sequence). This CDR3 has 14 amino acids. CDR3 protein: CASSIDPAGTEQFF. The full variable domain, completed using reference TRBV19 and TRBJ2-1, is DGGITQSPKYLFRKEGQNVTLSCEQNLNHDAMYWYRQDPGQGLRLIYYSQIVNDFQKGDIAEGYSVSREKKESFPLTVTSAQKNPTAFYLCASSIDPAGTEQFFGPGTRLTVL.

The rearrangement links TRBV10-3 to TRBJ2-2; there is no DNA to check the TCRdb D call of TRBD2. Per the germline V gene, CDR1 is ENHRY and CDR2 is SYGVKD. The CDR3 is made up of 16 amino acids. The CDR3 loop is CAISESVPSRAGELFF.

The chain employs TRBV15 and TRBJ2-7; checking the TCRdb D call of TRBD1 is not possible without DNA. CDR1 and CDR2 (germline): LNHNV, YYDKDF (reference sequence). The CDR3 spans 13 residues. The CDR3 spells CATSRPPGHEQYF.

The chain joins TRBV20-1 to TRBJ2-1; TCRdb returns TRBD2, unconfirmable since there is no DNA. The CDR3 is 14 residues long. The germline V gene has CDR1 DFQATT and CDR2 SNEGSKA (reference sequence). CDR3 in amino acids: CSARGPGLYNEQFF.

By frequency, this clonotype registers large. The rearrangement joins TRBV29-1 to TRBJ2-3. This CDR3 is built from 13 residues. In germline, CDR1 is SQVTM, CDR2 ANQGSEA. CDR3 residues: CSVGGTYTDTQYF.

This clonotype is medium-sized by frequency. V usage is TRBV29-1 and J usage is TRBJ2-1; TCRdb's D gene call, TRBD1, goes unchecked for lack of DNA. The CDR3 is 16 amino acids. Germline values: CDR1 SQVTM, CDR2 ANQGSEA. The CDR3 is CSVAPRRPSSYNEQFF.

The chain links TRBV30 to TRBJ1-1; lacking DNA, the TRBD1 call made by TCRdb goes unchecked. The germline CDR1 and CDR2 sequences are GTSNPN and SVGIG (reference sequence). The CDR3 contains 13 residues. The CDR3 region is CAYAQGRGTEAFF.

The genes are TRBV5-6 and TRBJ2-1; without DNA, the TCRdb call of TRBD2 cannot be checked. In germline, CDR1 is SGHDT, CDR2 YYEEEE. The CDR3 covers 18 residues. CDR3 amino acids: CASSVLAGGYPSYNEQFF. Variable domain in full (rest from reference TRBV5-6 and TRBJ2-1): DAGVTQSPTHLIKTRGQQVTLRCSPKSGHDTVSWYQQALGQGPQFIFQYYEEEERQRGNFPDRFSGHQFPNYSSELNVNALLLGDSALYLCASSVLAGGYPSYNEQFFGPGTRLTVL.

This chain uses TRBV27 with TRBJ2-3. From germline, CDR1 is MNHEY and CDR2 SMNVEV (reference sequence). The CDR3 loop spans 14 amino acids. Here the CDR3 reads CASSSSYSTDTQYF.

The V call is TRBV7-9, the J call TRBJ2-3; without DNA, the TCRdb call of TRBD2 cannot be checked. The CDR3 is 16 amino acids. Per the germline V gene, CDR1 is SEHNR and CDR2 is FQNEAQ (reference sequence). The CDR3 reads CASSLARAGGTDTQYF.

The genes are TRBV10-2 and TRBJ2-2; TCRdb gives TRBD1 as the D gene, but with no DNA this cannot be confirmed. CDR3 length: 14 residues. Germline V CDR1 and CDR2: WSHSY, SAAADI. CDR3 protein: CASREPGGTGELFF.

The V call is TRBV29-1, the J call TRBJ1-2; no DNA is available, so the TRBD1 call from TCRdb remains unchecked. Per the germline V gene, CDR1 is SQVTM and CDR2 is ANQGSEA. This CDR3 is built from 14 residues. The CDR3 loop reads CSVEVGPGGYGYTF. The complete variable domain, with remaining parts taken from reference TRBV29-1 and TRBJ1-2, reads SAVISQKPSRDICQRGTSLTIQCQVDSQVTMMFWYRQQPGQSLTLIATANQGSEATYESGFVIDKFPISRPNLTFSTLTVSNMSPEDSSIYLCSVEVGPGGYGYTFGSGTRLTVV.

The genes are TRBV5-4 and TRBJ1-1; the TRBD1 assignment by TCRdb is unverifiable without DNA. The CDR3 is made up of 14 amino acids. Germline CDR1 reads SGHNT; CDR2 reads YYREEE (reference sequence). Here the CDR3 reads CASSSRQGVTEAFF.

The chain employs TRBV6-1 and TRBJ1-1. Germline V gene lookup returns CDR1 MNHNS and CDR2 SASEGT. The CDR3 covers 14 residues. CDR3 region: CASSDSRSGTEAFF.

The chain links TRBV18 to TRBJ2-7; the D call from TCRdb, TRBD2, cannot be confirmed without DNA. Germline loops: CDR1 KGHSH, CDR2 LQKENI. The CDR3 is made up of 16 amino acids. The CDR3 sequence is CASSRALAGYAYEQYF.

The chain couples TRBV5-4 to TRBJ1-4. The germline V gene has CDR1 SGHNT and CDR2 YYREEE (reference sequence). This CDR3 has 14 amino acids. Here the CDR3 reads CASSSPGLRGKLFF.

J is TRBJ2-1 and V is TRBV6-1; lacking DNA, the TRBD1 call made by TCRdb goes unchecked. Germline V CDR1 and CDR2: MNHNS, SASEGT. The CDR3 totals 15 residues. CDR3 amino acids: CASNRRGETYNEQFF.